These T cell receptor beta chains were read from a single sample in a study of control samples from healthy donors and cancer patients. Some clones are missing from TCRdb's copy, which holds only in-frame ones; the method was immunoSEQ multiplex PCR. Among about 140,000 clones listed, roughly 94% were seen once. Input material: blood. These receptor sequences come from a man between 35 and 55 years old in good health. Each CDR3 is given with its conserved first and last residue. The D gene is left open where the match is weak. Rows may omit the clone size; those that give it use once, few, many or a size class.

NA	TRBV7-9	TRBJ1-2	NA	CASSLGAGYGYTF	TGTGCCAGCAGCTTAGGGGCAGGGTACGGCTACACCTTC
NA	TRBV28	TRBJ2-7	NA	CASSSRVPYEQYF	TGTGCCAGCAGTTCCAGGGTTCCCTACGAGCAGTACTTC
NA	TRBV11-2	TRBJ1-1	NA	CATTQGIAVEAFF	TGTGCCACCACGCAGGGGATCGCCGTTGAAGCTTTCTTT
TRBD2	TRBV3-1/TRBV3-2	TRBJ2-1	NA	CASTVSGRGHNEQFF	TGTGCCAGCACCGTTAGCGGGAGAGGCCACAATGAGCAGTTCTTC
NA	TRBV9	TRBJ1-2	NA	CASSVGKAISYGYTF	TGTGCCAGCAGCGTAGGGAAGGCGATATCCTATGGCTACACCTTC
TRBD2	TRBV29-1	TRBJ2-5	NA	CSVIGLAGVRETQYF	TGCAGCGTTATTGGACTAGCGGGGGTCAGGGAGACCCAGTACTTC
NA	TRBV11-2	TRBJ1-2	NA	CASSPTGAGGYTF	TGTGCCAGCAGCCCAACCGGGGCTGGCGGCTACACCTTC
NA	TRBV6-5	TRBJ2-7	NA	CASSSPGTGVHEQYF	TGTGCCAGCAGTTCTCCCGGGACGGGGGTCCACGAGCAGTACTTC
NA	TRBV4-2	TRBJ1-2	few	CASSQLRRPHYTF	TGTGCCAGCAGCCAGCTCAGGAGACCTCACTACACCTTC
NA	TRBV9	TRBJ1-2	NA	CASSLPSHGYTF	TGTGCCAGCAGCCTCCCCTCTCATGGCTACACCTTC
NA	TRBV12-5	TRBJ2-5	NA	CASGLSRIGGRRVETQYF	TGTGCTAGTGGTTTGTCACGTATTGGGGGGCGACGAGTAGAGACCCAGTACTTC
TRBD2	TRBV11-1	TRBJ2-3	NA	CASSVGLAEQYF	TGTGCCAGCAGCGTGGGACTAGCGGAGCAGTATTTT
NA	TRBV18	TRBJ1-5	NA	CASSPRQGNQPQHF	TGTGCCAGCTCACCACGCCAAGGCAATCAGCCCCAGCATTTT
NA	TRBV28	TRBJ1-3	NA	CASSAGLTGNTIYF	TGTGCCAGCAGCGCAGGTTTAACTGGAAACACCATATATTTT
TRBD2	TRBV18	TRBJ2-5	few	CASSPTSGGAKPLKTQYF	TGTGCCAGCTCACCGACTAGCGGGGGGGCAAAGCCCCTGAAGACCCAGTACTTC
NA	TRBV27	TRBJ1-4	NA	CASSLFPGGVLFF	TGTGCCAGCAGTTTATTTCCGGGGGGCGTACTGTTTTTT
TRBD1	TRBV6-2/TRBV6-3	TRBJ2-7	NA	CASSVGTVLLTEQYF	TGTGCCAGCAGTGTCGGGACAGTCCTTTTAACCGAGCAGTACTTC
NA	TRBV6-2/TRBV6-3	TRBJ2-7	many	CASSYVPYEQYF	TGTGCCAGCAGTTATGTCCCCTACGAGCAGTACTTC
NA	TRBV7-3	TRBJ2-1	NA	CASSLLDGYNEQFF	TGTGCCAGCAGCTTGTTGGACGGATACAATGAGCAGTTCTTC
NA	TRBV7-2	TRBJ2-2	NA	CASSLGGAGELFF	TGTGCCAGCAGCTTAGGGGGGGCCGGGGAGCTGTTTTTT
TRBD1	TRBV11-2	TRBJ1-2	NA	CASSPTPVTGGGYTF	TGTGCCAGCAGCCCAACCCCCGTTACAGGGGGTGGCTACACCTTC
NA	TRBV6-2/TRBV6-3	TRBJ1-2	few	CASSYKELDGYTF	TGTGCCAGCAGTTACAAGGAGCTAGATGGCTACACCTTC
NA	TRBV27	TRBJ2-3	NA	CASSPSLGFPDTQYF	TGTGCCAGCAGTCCCTCGTTGGGGTTCCCAGATACGCAGTATTTT
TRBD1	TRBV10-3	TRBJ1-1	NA	CAIGSDRVAEAFF	TGTGCCATCGGATCAGACAGGGTCGCTGAAGCTTTCTTT
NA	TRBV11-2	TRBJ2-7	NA	CASSLDRDLYEQYF	TGTGCCAGCAGCTTAGACCGGGACCTCTACGAGCAGTACTTC
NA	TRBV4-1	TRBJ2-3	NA	CASSQAGTGDTQYF	TGCGCCAGCAGCCAAGCAGGGACGGGAGATACGCAGTATTTT
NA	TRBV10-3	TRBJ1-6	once	CAISDSSYNSPLHF	TGTGCCATCAGTGACTCCTCTTATAATTCACCCCTCCACTTT
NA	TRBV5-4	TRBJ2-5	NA	CASSLGEGGETQYF	TGTGCCAGCAGCTTGGGGGAGGGGGGGGAGACCCAGTACTTC
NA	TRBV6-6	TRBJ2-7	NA	CASSSNVYEQYF	TGTGCCAGCAGTTCCAATGTATACGAGCAGTACTTC
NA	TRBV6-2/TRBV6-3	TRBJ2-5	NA	CASSYPPRAQYF	TGTGCCAGCAGTTACCCGCCGCGAGCCCAGTACTTC
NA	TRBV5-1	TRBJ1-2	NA	CASSLAKGGGYTF	TGCGCCAGCAGCTTGGCCAAGGGGGGCGGCTACACCTTC
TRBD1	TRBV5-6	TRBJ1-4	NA	CASSSGQAMWKLFF	TGTGCCAGCAGCTCGGGACAGGCTATGTGGAAACTGTTTTTT
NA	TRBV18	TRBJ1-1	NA	CASLNMNTEAFF	TGTGCCAGCCTAAATATGAACACTGAAGCTTTCTTT
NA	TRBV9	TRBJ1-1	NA	CASSEGNTEAFF	TGTGCCAGCAGCGAGGGGAACACTGAAGCTTTCTTT
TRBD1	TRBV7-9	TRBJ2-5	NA	CASSLPGGAKTQYF	TGTGCCAGCAGCTTACCAGGGGGCGCGAAGACCCAGTACTTC
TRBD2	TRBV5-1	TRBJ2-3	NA	CASSLDGLAGRTDTQYF	TGCGCCAGCAGCTTGGATGGGCTAGCGGGCCGCACAGATACGCAGTATTTT
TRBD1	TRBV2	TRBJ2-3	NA	CASSEQGGGFTQYF	TGTGCCAGCAGTGAACAAGGGGGCGGGTTTACGCAGTATTTT
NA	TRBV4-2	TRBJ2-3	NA	CASSQEPGRFTDTQYF	TGTGCCAGCAGCCAAGAGCCGGGACGGTTCACAGATACGCAGTATTTT
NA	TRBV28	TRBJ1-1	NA	CASRLTAIHPEAFF	TGTGCCAGCAGACTGACGGCTATACATCCCGAAGCTTTCTTT
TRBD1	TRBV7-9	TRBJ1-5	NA	CASSRDRAQPQHF	TGTGCCAGCAGCAGGGACAGGGCCCAGCCCCAGCATTTT
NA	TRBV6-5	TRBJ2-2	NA	CASSRTGGTGELFF	TGTGCCAGCAGTCGTACAGGCGGCACCGGGGAGCTGTTTTTT
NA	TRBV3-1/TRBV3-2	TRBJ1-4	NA	CASSHSGGGEKLFF	TGTGCCAGCAGCCATTCGGGAGGGGGTGAAAAACTGTTTTTT
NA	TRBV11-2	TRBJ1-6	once	CASSEQGIFSSPLHF	TGTGCCAGCAGCGAACAGGGTATATTTAGTTCACCCCTCCACTTT
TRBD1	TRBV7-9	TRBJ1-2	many	CASSLGGTGNYGYTF	TGTGCCAGCAGCTTAGGTGGGACAGGGAACTATGGCTACACCTTC
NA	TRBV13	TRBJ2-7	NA	CASTSGGTYEQYF	TGTGCCAGCACGAGCGGCGGGACCTACGAGCAGTACTTC
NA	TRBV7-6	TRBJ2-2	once	CASSFGRSNTGELFF	TGTGCCAGCAGCTTTGGCAGATCGAACACCGGGGAGCTGTTTTTT